This T cell receptor beta chain was found in a study of T-cell memory formation after mild COVID-19. Overall study context: Clusters of TCRs were largely donor specific.

General study findings and limits: There was a balanced CD4/CD8 profile in clones contracting day 15 to 85, and later expanders leaned CD4+. Pre-infection memory contained some responding clones, which suggested that cross-reactive memory had joined.

V was clipped by 0 bases and J by 3 bases, with 12 bases between them. This CDR3 is built from 16 residues. Per the germline V gene, CDR1 is LGHNA and CDR2 is YNFKEQ. A 5'RACE reaction primed in the constant segment made cDNA libraries of TCR alpha and TCR beta, and these carried sample barcodes and UMIs. A single record per CDR3 protein comes from TCRdb applying MiXCR to the 5' RACE reads. The sample records around 190,000 distinct CDR3 sequences, about 18% being singletons. This clonotype has only a few counts. The target antigen is unknown. Material: PBMCs or a T cell subset sorted from them (not recorded which). This receptor was taken from a man aged 18 to 35 who had mild COVID-19 (a few samples of this study predate the infection). Cell type and time point are not known. The chain recombines TRBV4-2 with TRBJ1-5; D is unclear. CDR3 amino acids: CASSQDLPGFNQPQHF. The DNA for the CDR3 is TGTGCCAGCAGCCAAGACCTTCCGGGGTTCAATCAGCCCCAGCATTTT.